What follows are 4 T cell receptor beta chains derived from one specimen sequenced in a study of PD-1 blockade in classical Hodgkin lymphoma. Regarding time point: newly diagnosed, previously untreated cHL patient sample. CD4+ T cells were purified from thawed PBMCs by negative selection. The table came from immunoSEQ multiplex PCR; TCRdb's copy has only in-frame clones and leaves some out. The sample records about 25,000 clones, about 90% being singletons. Sequencing input: CD4+ T cells from blood. These receptor sequences come from a human donor with classical Hodgkin lymphoma.

A word on this clone: At one boundary the junction diverges from the germline segment, which might be a read error. The rearrangement links TRBV5-5 to TRBJ2-7, with D uncertain. There are 14 residues in the CDR3. CDR1 is SGHKS and CDR2 is YYEKEE in the germline V gene (reference sequence). CDR3 region: CASSLRQFPGELYF. The DNA of the CDR3 is TGTGCCAGCAGCTTGCGCCAGTTCCCTGGCGAGCTGTACTTC.

The chain combines TRBV29-1 with TRBJ1-1, with unresolved D. Trimming pared 2 bases from V and 6 bases from J, leaving 28 bases between. CDR1 is SQVTM, CDR2 ANQGSEA, per germline. The CDR3 totals 18 residues. CDR3 loop: CSVEKRLGSGGGLPEAFF. In DNA, the CDR3 is TGCAGCGTTGAAAAAAGGTTGGGGTCCGGAGGTGGCTTACCTGAAGCTTTCTTT.

A few counts support this clone. V and J are TRBV7-6 and TRBJ2-2; D is unclear. Trimming took off 11 bases at V and 3 bases at J, with 13 bases between the two ends. The germline V gene encodes CDR1 SGHVS and CDR2 FNYEAQ. The CDR3 covers 13 residues. CDR3 loop: CAGRVMDTGELFF. CDR3 nucleotides: TGTGCCGGTAGGGTTATGGACACCGGGGAGCTGTTTTTT.

V is TRBV19 and J is TRBJ2-7; D perhaps matches TRBD2 (5 bases). The CDR3 covers 14 residues. Germline loops: CDR1 LNHDA, CDR2 SQIVND (reference sequence). V was pared by 6 bases and J by 1 base, with 13 bases between. The DNA of the CDR3 is TGTGCCAGTAGCGTGAGACGAGGGTCCTACGAGCAGTACTTC. This sequence encodes CASSVRRGSYEQYF.